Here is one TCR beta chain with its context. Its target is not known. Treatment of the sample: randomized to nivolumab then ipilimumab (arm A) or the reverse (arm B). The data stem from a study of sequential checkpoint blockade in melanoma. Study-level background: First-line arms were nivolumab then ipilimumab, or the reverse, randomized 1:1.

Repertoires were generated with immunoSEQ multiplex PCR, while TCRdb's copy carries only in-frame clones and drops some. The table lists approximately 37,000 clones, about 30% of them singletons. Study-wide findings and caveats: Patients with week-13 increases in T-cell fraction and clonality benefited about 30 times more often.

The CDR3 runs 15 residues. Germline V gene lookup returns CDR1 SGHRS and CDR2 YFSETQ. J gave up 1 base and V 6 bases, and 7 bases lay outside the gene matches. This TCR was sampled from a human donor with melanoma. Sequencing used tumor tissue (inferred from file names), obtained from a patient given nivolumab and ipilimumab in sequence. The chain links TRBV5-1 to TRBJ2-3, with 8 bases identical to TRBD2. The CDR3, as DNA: TGCGCCAGCACCGTGGCGGGGGGAGGCACAGATACGCAGTATTTT. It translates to CASTVAGGGTDTQYF.